The 12 T cell receptor beta chains below all came from one sample that was sequenced in a study of cytomegalovirus exposure and HLA in healthy donors. It was with 60 Vbeta and 13 Jbeta primers that the PCR ran. Clones were read by immunoSEQ multiplex PCR, and TCRdb kept only the in-frame ones, dropping some. The sample yields around 180,000 clones, more than 75% seen once. Sequences were obtained from PBMCs. The receptor set was obtained from a girl under three years old in good health and CMV-seronegative.

This clone has just one count. The rearrangement joins TRBV7-9 to TRBJ1-4; D gene unclear. The CDR3 spans 14 residues. Germline lookup yields CDR1 SEHNR and CDR2 FQNEAQ (reference sequence). V was pared by 5 bases and J by 5 bases, with 12 bases between. The CDR3: CASSQTHGNEKLFF. The CDR3 DNA reads as TGTGCCAGCAGCCAGACCCACGGGAATGAAAAACTGTTTTTT.

The J gene is TRBJ2-1, the V gene TRBV7-2; 13 bases match TRBD2. The V and J ends lost 5 bases and 8 bases, in that order; junction bases with no gene match: 6. The CDR3 has 15 residues. Germline lookup yields CDR1 SGHTA and CDR2 FQGNSA. CDR3 in amino acids: CASSELAGGPHEQFF. The CDR3 nucleotides are TGTGCCAGCAGCGAACTAGCGGGAGGGCCGCATGAGCAGTTCTTC. The full variable domain, rest sourced from reference TRBV7-2 and TRBJ2-1, is GAGVSQSPSNKVTEKGKDVELRCDPISGHTALYWYRQSLGQGLEFLIYFQGNSAPDKSGLPSDRFSAERTGGSVSTLTIQRTQQEDSAVYLCASSELAGGPHEQFFGPGTRLTVL.

This chain uses TRBV6-6 with TRBJ2-5; 9 nucleotides agree with TRBD1. With the DNA end fitting TRBJ2-7 better, the J assignment may be wrong. The CDR3 runs 14 residues. Germline values: CDR1 MNHNY, CDR2 SVGAGI (reference sequence). CDR3 region: CASLPDRGPHEQYF. CDR3 DNA: TGTGCCAGCTTACCGGACAGGGGTCCCCACGAGCAGTACTTC.

The CDR3 sequence: CSVRLAQETQYF. The CDR3 DNA sequence: TGCAGCGTTAGACTAGCCCAAGAGACCCAGTACTTC. The gene calls are TRBV29-1 and TRBJ2-5, with 7 bases fitting TRBD2. The CDR3 consists of 12 residues. The J segment lost 1 base and the V segment lost 5 bases, leaving 1 base of the junction unmatched. Germline CDR1 SQVTM, CDR2 ANQGSEA.

The CDR3 nucleotides are TGTGCCAGCAGCCCTAATTACAATGAGCAGTTCTTC. Its protein product is CASSPNYNEQFF. This sequence joins TRBV7-9 and TRBJ2-1; D unclear. There are 12 residues in the CDR3. V dropped 5 bases and J dropped 4 bases, with 6 bases sitting between them. The V gene's germline CDR1 is SEHNR and CDR2 FQNEAQ (reference sequence).

The genes are TRBV5-1 and TRBJ2-6, with 9 nucleotides matching TRBD2. The length of the CDR3 is 18 residues. In germline, CDR1 is SGHRS, CDR2 YFSETQ. J lost 2 bases, V lost 0 bases, and 6 bases had no gene match. The chain's CDR3 is CASSLALAGLAGANVLTF. The CDR3 DNA sequence: TGCGCCAGCAGCTTGGCCCTAGCGGGATTAGCTGGGGCCAACGTCCTGACTTTC.

The rearrangement joins TRBV18 to TRBJ2-5, with TRBD2 identical over 11 bases. The CDR3 totals 14 residues. Per the germline V gene, CDR1 is KGHSH and CDR2 is LQKENI. Trimming took 3 bases from V and 4 from J; bases not matched to a gene: 1. The CDR3 loop is CASSPGLAGETQYF. In DNA, the CDR3 is TGTGCCAGCTCACCCGGACTAGCGGGAGAGACCCAGTACTTC.

This clone has only one observation. The rearrangement uses TRBV18 and TRBJ2-5; the D is unclear. The CDR3 loop spans 14 amino acids. Germline V CDR1 and CDR2: KGHSH, LQKENI. The V gene lost 2 bases and the J gene lost 4 bases, with 11 bases spanning the gap. The CDR3 DNA follows: TGTGCCAGCTCACCAAGAAGAGCCTTAGAGACCCAGTACTTC. Protein sequence: CASSPRRALETQYF.

This chain connects TRBV4-3 to TRBJ2-1; no clear D gene. This CDR3 comprises 13 residues. CDR1 is LGHNA and CDR2 is YSLEER in the germline V gene. V dropped 0 bases and J dropped 9 bases, with 9 bases sitting between them. CDR3 DNA: TGCGCCAGCAGCCAAGATCTGGCATCTGAGCAGTTCTTC. Its translation is CASSQDLASEQFF.

J is TRBJ2-3 and V is TRBV19; 7 bases are a match to TRBD2. CDR3 length: 16 residues. The germline V gene encodes CDR1 LNHDA and CDR2 SQIVND (reference sequence). V lost 5 bases to trimming and J lost 7 bases; unmatched junction nucleotides: 15. DNA for the CDR3: TGTGCCAGTAGTCACTATACCGCGGGGGTGGGGAATACGCAGTATTTT. Its protein is CASSHYTAGVGNTQYF.

V gene TRBV6-7 combines with J gene TRBJ2-3, with 9 positions matching TRBD1. TRBV6-7 is an open reading frame whose function is uncertain. Trimming took 0 bases from V and 2 from J; bases not matched to a gene: 12. The CDR3 loop spans 19 amino acids. CDR3: CASSYSLSGQGRITDTQYF. The CDR3 region has the DNA TGTGCCAGCAGTTACTCTCTTTCGGGACAGGGTCGTATCACAGATACGCAGTATTTT.

In this sample, this clone turned up a few times. The gene calls are TRBV7-2 and TRBJ2-3; weak D call: TRBD1 (5 bases). Germline assignment: CDR1 SGHTA and CDR2 FQGNSA. This CDR3 has 15 amino acids. The V end lost 3 bases, the J end lost 3 bases, and 13 bases lay between the germline ends. CDR3 in amino acids: CASSFMPQGTDTQYF. In DNA form, the CDR3 reads TGTGCCAGCAGCTTTATGCCTCAGGGAACAGATACGCAGTATTTT.